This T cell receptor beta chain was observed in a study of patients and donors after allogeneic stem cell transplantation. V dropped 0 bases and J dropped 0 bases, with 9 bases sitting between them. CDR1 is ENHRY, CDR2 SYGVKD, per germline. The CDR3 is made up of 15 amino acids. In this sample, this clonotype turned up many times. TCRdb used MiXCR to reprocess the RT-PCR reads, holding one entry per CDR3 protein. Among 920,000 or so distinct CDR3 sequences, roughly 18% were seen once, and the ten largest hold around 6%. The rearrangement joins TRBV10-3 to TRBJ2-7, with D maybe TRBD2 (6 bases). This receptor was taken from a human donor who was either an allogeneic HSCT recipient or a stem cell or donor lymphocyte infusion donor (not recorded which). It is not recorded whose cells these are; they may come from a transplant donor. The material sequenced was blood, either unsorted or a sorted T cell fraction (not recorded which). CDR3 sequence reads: CAISESQAGSYEQYF. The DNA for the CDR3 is TGTGCCATCAGTGAGTCCCAAGCGGGCTCCTACGAGCAGTACTTC.